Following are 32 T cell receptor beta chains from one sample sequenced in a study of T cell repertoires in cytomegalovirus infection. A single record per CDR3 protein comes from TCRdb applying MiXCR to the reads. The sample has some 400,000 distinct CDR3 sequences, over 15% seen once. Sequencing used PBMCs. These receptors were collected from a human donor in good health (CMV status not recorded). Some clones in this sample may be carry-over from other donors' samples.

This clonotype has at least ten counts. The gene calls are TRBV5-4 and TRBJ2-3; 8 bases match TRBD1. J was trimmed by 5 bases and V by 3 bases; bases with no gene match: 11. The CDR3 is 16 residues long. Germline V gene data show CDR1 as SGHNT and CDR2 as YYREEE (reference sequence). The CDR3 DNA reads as TGTGCCAGCAGCTCTTCGTCAGGGGGCTTTGAAGATACGCAGTATTTT. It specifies CASSSSSGGFEDTQYF.

The CDR3 loop reads CSVVLAGRSSYEQYF. In DNA, the CDR3 is TGCAGCGTTGTGCTAGCGGGGCGAAGCAGCTACGAGCAGTACTTC. The rearrangement uses TRBV29-1 and TRBJ2-7; 9 bases map to TRBD2. CDR3 length equals 15 residues. J gave up 3 bases and V 4 bases, and 10 bases lay outside the gene matches. Looked up from germline, CDR1 is SQVTM and CDR2 is ANQGSEA.

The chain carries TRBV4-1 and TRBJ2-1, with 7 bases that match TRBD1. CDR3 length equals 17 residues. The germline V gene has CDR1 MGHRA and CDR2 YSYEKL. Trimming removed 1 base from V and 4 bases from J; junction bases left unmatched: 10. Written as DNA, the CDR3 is TGCGCCAGCAGCCAAGTTGAGGGGGCGCGGCAGTACAATGAGCAGTTCTTC. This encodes CASSQVEGARQYNEQFF.

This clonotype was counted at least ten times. The DNA of the CDR3 is TGTGCCAGCAGCTTCCAAGCGGGAGACGAGACCCAGTACTTC. Encoded protein: CASSFQAGDETQYF. The chain couples TRBV7-2 to TRBJ2-5; 8 nucleotides align to TRBD2. The CDR3 sequence is 14 residues long. Germline loops: CDR1 SGHTA, CDR2 FQGNSA. V lost 3 bases to trimming and J lost 5 bases; unmatched junction nucleotides: 5.

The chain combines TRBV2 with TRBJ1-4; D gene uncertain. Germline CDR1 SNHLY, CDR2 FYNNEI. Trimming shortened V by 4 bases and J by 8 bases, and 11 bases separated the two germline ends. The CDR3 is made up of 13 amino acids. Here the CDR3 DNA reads TGTGCCAGCAGTGTCCCCGGAGGCGAAAAACTGTTTTTT. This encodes CASSVPGGEKLFF.

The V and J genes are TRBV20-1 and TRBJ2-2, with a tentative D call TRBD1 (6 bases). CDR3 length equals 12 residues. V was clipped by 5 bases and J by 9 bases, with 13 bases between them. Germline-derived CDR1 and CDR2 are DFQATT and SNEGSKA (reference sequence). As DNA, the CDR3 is TGCAGTGCTGATCCGACAGGACGGGAGCTGTTTTTT. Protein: CSADPTGRELFF.

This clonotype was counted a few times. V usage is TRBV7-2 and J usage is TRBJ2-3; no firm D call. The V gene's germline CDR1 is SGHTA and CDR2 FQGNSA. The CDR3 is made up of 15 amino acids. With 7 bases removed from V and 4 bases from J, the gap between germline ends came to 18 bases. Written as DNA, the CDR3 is TGTGCCAGCACCCCCCGAGCGACGGGCCCAGATACGCAGTATTTT. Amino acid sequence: CASTPRATGPDTQYF.

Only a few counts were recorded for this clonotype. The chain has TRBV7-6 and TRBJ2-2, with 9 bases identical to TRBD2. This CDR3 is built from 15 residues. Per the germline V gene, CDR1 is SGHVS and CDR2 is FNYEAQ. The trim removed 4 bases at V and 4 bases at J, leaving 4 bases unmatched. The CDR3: CASSSSGTATGELFF. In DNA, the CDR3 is TGTGCCAGCAGCTCTAGCGGGACAGCCACCGGGGAGCTGTTTTTT.

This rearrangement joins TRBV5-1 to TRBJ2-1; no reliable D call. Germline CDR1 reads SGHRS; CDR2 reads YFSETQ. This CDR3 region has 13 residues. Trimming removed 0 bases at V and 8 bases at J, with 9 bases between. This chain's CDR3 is CASSLDPQDEQFF. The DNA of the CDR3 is TGCGCCAGCAGCTTGGACCCGCAGGATGAGCAGTTCTTC.

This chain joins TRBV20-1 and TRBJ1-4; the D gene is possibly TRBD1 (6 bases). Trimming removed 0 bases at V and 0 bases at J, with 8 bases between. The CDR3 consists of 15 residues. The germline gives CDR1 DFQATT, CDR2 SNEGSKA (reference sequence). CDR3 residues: CSAREGATTNEKLFF. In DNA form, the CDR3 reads TGCAGTGCTAGAGAGGGGGCGACAACTAATGAAAAACTGTTTTTT.

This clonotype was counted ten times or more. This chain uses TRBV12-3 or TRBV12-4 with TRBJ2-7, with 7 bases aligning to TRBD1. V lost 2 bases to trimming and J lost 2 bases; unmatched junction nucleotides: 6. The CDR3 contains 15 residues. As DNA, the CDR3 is TGTGCCAGCAGTTTACGGGACAGATTTCCCTACGAGCAGTACTTC. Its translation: CASSLRDRFPYEQYF.

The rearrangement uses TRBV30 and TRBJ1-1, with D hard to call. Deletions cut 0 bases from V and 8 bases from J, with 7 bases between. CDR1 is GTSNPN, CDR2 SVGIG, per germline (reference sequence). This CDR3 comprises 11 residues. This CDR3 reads CAWSVSEEAFF. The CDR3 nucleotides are TGTGCCTGGAGTGTATCCGAGGAAGCTTTCTTT.

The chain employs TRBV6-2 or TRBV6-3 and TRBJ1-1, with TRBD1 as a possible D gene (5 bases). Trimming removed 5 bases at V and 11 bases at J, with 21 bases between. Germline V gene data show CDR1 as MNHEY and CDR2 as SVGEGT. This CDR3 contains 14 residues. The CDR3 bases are TGTGCCAGCAGTATCCGCCGGGACCCAGGGTCGGCTTTCTTT. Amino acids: CASSIRRDPGSAFF.

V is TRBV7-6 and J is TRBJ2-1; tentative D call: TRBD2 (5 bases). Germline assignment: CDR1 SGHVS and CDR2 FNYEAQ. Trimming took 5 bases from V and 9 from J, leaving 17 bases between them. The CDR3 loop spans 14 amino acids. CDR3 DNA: TGTGCCAGCAGCCACTACTCGGGGTTTGGTGAGCAGTTCTTC. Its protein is CASSHYSGFGEQFF.

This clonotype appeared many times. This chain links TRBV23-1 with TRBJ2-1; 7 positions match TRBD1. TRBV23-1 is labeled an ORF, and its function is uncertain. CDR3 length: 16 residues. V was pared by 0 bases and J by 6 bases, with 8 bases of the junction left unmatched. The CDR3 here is CASSQSRDRPLNEQFF. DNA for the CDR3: TGCGCCAGCAGTCAATCCCGGGACAGACCCCTCAATGAGCAGTTCTTC.

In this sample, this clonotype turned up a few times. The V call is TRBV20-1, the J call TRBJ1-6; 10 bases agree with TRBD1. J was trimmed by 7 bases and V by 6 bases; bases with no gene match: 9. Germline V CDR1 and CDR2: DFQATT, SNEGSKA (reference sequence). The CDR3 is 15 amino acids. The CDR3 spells CSAIVGTGANSPLHF. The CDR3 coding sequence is TGCAGTGCCATTGTCGGGACAGGGGCAAATTCACCCCTCCACTTT.

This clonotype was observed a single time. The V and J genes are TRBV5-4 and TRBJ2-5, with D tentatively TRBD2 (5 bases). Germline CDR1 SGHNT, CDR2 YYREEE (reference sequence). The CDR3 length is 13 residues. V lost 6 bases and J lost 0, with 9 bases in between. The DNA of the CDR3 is TGTGCCAGCACCCACGGGGACCAAGAGACCCAGTACTTC. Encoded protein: CASTHGDQETQYF.

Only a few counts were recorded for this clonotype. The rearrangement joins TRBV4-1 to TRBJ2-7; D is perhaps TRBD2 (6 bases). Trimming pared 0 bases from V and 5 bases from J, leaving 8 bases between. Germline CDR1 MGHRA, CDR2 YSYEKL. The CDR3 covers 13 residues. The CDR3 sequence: CASSQETGDEQYF. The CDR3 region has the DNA TGCGCCAGCAGCCAAGAGACGGGAGACGAGCAGTACTTC.

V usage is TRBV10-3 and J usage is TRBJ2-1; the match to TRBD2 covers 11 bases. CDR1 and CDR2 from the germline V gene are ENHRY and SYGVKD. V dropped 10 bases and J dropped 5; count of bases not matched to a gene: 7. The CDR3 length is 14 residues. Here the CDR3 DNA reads TGTGCCACCACGACTAGCGGGGCCGACAATGAGCAGTTCTTC. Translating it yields CATTTSGADNEQFF.

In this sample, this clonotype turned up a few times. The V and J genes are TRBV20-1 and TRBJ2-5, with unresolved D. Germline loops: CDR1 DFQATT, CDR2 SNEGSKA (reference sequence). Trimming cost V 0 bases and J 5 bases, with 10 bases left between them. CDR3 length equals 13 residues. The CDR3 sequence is CSAREQHGETQYF. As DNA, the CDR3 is TGCAGTGCTAGAGAGCAGCACGGGGAGACCCAGTACTTC.

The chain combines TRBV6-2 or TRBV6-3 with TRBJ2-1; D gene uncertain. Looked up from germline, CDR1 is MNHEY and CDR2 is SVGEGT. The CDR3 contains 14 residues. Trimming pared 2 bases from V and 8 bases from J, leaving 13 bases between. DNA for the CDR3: TGTGCCAGCAGTTACCTATCCTACAATGATGAGCAGTTCTTC. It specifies CASSYLSYNDEQFF.

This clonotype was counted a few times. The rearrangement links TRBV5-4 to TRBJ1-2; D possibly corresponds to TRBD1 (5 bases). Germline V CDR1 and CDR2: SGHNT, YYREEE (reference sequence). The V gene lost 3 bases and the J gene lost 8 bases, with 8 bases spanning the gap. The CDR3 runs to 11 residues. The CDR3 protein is CASSSRQGYTF. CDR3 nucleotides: TGTGCCAGCAGCTCCCGACAGGGCTACACCTTC.

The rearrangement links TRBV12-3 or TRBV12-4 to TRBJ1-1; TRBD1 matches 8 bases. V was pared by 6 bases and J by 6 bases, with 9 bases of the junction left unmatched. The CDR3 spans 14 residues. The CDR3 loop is CASSDRGEIAEAFF. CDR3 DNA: TGTGCCAGCAGCGACAGGGGCGAGATCGCTGAAGCTTTCTTT.

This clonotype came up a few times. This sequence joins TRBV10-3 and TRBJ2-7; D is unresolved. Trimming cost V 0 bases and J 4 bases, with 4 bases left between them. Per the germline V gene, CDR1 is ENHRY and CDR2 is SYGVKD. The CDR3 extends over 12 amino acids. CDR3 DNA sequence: TGTGCCATCAGTGAGTCAATTTACGAGCAGTACTTC. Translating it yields CAISESIYEQYF.

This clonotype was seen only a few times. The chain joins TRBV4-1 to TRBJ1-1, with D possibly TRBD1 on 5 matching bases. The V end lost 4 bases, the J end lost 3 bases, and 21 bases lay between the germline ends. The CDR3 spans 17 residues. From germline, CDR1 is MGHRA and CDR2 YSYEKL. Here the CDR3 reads CASSLPPDRRGDTEAFF. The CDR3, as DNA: TGCGCCAGCAGCCTCCCTCCCGACAGACGAGGGGACACTGAAGCTTTCTTT.

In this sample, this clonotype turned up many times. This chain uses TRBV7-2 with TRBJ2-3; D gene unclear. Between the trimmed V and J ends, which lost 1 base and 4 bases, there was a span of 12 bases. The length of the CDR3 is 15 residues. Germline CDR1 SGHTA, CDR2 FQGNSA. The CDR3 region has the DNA TGTGCCAGCAGCTTAGAGGGCGGATTCGCAGATACGCAGTATTTT. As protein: CASSLEGGFADTQYF. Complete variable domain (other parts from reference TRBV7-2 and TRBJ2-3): GAGVSQSPSNKVTEKGKDVELRCDPISGHTALYWYRQSLGQGLEFLIYFQGNSAPDKSGLPSDRFSAERTGGSVSTLTIQRTQQEDSAVYLCASSLEGGFADTQYFGPGTRLTVL.

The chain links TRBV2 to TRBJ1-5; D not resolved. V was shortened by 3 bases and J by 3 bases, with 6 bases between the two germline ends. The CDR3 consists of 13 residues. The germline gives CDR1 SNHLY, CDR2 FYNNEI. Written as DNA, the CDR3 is TGTGCCAGCAGTGAGAGTACCAATCAGCCCCAGCATTTT. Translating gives CASSESTNQPQHF.

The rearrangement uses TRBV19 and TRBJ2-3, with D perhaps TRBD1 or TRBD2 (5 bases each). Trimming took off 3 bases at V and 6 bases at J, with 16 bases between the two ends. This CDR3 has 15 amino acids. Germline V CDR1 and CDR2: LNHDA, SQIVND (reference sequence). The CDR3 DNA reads TGTGCCAGTAGTATTCGTCAGGGACGTACGGATACGCAGTATTTT. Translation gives CASSIRQGRTDTQYF.

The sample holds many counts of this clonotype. The CDR3: CASTPEGGNYNEQFF. Here the CDR3 DNA reads TGTGCCAGCACCCCTGAGGGGGGGAATTACAATGAGCAGTTCTTC. This chain uses TRBV28 with TRBJ2-1; D possibly corresponds to TRBD2 (7 bases). This CDR3 region has 15 residues. With 7 bases removed from V and 4 bases from J, the gap between germline ends came to 17 bases. Germline CDR1 MDHEN, CDR2 SYDVKM.

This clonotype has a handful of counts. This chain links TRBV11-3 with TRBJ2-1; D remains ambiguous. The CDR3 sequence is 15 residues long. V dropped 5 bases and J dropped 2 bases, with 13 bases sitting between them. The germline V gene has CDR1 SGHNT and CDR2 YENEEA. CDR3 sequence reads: CASSPLVSPYNEQFF. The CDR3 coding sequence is TGTGCCAGCAGCCCCCTCGTTTCGCCCTACAATGAGCAGTTCTTC.

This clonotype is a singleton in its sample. This chain's CDR3 is CASSAQREQFF. The CDR3 DNA reads as TGTGCCAGCAGTGCCCAAAGGGAGCAGTTCTTC. V gene TRBV2 combines with J gene TRBJ2-1; D is ambiguous. The V gene's germline CDR1 is SNHLY and CDR2 FYNNEI. This CDR3 region has 11 residues. V was shortened by 4 bases and J by 10 bases, with 8 bases between the two germline ends.

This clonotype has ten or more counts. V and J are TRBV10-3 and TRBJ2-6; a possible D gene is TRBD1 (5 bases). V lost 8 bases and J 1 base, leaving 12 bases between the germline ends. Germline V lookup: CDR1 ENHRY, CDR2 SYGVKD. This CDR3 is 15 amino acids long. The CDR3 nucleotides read TGTGCCATCGGGCAGGGTGAATCTGGGGCCAACGTCCTGACTTTC. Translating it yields CAIGQGESGANVLTF.